This T cell receptor beta chain was observed in a study of control samples from healthy donors and cancer patients. The CDR3 is 16 amino acids. CDR1 SGHVS and CDR2 FNYEAQ come from the germline V gene. The V gene end was trimmed by 4 bases and the J gene end by 4 bases; junction bases not matched to a gene: 11. Clones were read by immunoSEQ multiplex PCR, and TCRdb kept only the in-frame ones, dropping some. The table has 90,000 to 100,000 clones, about four fifths seen once; the top ten hold 8% to 11%. The chain is built from TRBV7-6 and TRBJ2-7, with TRBD2 identical over 9 bases. Sequencing input: blood. The TCR was taken from a woman aged 25-40 years in good health. In DNA, the CDR3 is TGTGCCAGCAGCTGCCACTTGCGGGGGGGAAATTACGAGCAGTACTTC. Its translation is CASSCHLRGGNYEQYF.